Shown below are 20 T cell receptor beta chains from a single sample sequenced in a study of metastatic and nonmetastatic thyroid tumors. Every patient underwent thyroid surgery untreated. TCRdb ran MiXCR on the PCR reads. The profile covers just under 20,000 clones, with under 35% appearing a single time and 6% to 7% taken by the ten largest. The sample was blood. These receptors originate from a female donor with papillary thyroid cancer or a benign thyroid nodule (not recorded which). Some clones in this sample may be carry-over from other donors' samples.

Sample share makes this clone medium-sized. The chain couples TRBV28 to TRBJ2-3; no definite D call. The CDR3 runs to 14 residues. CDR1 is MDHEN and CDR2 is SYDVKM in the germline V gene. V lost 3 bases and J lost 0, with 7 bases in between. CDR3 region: CASSLDPSTDTQYF. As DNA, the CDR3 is TGTGCCAGCAGTTTGGATCCTAGCACAGATACGCAGTATTTT.

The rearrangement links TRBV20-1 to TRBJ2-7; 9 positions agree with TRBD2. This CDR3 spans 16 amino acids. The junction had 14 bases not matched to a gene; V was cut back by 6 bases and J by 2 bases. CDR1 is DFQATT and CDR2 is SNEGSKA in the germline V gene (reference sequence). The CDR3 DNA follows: TGCAGTGCATCGGCTGCTAGCGGGACGGCTGCCTACGAGCAGTACTTC. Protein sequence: CSASAASGTAAYEQYF.

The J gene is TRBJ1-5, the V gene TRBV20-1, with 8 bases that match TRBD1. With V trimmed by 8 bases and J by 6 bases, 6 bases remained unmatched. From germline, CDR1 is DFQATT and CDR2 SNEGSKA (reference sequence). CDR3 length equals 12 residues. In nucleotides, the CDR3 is TGCAGTTCTCTACAGGGGGGTCAGCCCCAGCATTTT. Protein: CSSLQGGQPQHF.

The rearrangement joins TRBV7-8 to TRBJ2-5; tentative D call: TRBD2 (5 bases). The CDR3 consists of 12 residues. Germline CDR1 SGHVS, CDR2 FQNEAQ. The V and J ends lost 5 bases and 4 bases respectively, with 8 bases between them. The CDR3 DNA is TGTGCCAGCAGCGAGGGCATAGAGACCCAGTACTTC. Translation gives CASSEGIETQYF.

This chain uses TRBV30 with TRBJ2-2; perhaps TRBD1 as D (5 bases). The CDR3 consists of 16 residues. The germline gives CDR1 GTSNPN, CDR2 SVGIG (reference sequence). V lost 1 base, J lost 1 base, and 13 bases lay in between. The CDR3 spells CAWSGNLGQNTGELFF. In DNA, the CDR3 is TGTGCCTGGAGTGGCAACCTAGGACAGAACACCGGGGAGCTGTTTTTT.

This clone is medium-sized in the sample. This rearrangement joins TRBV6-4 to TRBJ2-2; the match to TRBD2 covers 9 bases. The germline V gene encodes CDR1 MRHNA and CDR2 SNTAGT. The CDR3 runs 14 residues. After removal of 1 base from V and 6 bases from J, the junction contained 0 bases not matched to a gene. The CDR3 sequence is CASSDLAGAGELFF. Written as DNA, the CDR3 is TGTGCCAGCAGTGACTTAGCGGGAGCCGGGGAGCTGTTTTTT.

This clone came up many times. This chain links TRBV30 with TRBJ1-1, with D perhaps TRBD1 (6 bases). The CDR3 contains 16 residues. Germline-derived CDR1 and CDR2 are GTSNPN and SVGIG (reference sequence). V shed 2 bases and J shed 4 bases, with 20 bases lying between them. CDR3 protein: CAWSPGGGRGSTEAFF. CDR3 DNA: TGTGCCTGGAGTCCCGGGGGGGGCAGGGGCAGCACTGAAGCTTTCTTT.

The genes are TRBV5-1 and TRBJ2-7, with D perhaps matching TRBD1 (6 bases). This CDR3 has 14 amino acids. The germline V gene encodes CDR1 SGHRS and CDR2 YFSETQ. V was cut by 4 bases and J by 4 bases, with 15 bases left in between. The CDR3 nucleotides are TGCGCCAGCAGCGCCGGGACAAACCAATACGAGCAGTACTTC. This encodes CASSAGTNQYEQYF.

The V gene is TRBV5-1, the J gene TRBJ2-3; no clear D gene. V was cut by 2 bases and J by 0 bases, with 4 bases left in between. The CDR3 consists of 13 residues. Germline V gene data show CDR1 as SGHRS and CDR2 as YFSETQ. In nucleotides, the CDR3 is TGCGCCAGCAGCTTAGGTAGCACAGATACGCAGTATTTT. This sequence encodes CASSLGSTDTQYF.

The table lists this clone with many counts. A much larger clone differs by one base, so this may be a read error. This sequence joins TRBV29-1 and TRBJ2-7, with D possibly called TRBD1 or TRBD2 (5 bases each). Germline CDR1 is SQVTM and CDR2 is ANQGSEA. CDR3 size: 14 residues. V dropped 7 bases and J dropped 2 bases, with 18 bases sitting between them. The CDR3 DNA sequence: TGCAGCGCGGCCCTCTGGGGGTTCACCTACGAGCAGTACTTC. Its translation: CSAALWGFTYEQYF.

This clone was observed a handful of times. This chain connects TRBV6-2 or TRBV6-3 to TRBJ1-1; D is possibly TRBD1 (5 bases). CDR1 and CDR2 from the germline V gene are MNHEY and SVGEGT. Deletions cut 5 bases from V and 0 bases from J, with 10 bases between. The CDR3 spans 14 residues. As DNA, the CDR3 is TGTGCCAGCAGTCTTGGGACGGTGAACACTGAAGCTTTCTTT. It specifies CASSLGTVNTEAFF.

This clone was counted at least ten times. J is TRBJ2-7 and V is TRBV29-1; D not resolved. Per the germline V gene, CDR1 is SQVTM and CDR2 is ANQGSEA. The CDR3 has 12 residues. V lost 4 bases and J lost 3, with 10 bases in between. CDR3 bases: TGCAGCGTTGCCTGGAAGGTCTACGAGCAGTACTTC. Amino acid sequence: CSVAWKVYEQYF.

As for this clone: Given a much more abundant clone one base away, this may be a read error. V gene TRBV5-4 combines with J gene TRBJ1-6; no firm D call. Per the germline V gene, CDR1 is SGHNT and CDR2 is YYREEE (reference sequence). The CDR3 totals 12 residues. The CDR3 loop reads CASILQNSPLHF. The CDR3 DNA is TGTGCCAGCATCTTGCAGAATTCACCCCTCCACTTT.

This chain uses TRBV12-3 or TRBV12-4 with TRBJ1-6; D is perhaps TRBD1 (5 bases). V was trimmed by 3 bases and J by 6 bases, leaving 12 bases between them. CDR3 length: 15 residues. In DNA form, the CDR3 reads TGTGCCAGCAGTTTGGGGGGGTCTTCTAATTCACCCCTCCACTTT. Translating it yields CASSLGGSSNSPLHF.

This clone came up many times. As DNA, the CDR3 is TGCAGTGCCGGGCGGCCAGACTCGAACACTGAAGCTTTCTTT. This sequence encodes CSAGRPDSNTEAFF. V and J are TRBV20-1 and TRBJ1-1, with D uncertain. Trimming removed 6 bases at V and 1 base at J, with 15 bases between. Germline CDR1 reads DFQATT; CDR2 reads SNEGSKA (reference sequence). This CDR3 is built from 14 residues.

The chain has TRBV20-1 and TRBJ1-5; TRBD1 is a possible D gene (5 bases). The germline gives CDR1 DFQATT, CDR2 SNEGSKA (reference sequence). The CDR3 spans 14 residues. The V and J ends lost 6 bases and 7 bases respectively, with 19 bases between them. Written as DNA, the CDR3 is TGCAGTGCCGCCAAATCTGCAGGGAGGCAGCCCCAGCATTTT. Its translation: CSAAKSAGRQPQHF.

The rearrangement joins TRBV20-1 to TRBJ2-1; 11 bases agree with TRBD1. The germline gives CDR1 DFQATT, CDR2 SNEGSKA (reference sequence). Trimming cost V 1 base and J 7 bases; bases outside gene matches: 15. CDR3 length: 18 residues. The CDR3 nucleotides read TGCAGTGCTAGAGGGACAGGGGGCTACGTTGGCGGGGATAATGAGCAGTTCTTC. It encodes CSARGTGGYVGGDNEQFF.

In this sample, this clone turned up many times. In nucleotides, the CDR3 is TGTGCCAGCAGCCCCGGACAGGGGACTAATCAGCCCCAGCATTTT. Translated: CASSPGQGTNQPQHF. The chain joins TRBV6-2 or TRBV6-3 to TRBJ1-5; 9 bases are a match to TRBD1. The CDR3 is made up of 15 amino acids. Germline lookup yields CDR1 MNHEY and CDR2 SVGEGT. The trim removed 6 bases at V and 4 bases at J, leaving 7 bases unmatched.

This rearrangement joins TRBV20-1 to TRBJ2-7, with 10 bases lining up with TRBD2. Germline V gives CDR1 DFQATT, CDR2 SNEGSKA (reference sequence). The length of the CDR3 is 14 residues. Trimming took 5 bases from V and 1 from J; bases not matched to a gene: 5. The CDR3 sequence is CSAPSGRASYEQYF. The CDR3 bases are TGCAGTGCTCCTAGCGGGAGAGCGTCCTACGAGCAGTACTTC.

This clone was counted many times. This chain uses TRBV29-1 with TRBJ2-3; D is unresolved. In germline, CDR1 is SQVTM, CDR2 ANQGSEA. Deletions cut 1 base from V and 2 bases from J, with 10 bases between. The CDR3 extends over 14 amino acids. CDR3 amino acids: CSVEAPRLTDTQYF. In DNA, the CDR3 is TGCAGCGTTGAAGCCCCGCGGCTCACAGATACGCAGTATTTT.